This TCR beta chain was recorded in a study of regulatory T cells in long-lasting Graves disease. Many counts were recorded for this clonotype. The time point: persistent/refractory GD, antithyroid drugs over 5 years with positive TRAb. Construction of the TCR library relied on RNA isolated from PBMCs. Combining iRepertoire HTBI primers with Arm-PCR of CDR3 regions, the authors built TCR beta libraries. TCRdb recomputed calls from the multiplex PCR reads with MiXCR, one row per CDR3 protein. The sample lists about 660,000 distinct CDR3 sequences, 25% to 35% occurring once. The receptor was derived from a female donor with Graves disease. The sample in question was peripheral blood mononuclear cells (PBMCs), obtained when the disease was refractory, from a patient treated with antithyroid drugs.

For the CDR3, the DNA is TGTGCTAGTACACTTAGGGAGACCCAGTACTTC. Translation: CASTLRETQYF. The genes are TRBV12-5 and TRBJ2-5; unclear D gene. Germline V CDR1 and CDR2: LGHNT, FRNRAP. The V end was cut by 8 bases, the J end by 5 bases, with 9 bases between. CDR3 length: 11 residues.